This T cell receptor (beta chain) was captured in a study of T cell responses to AZD1222 COVID-19 vaccine. TCRdb's table, derived via immunoSEQ multiplex PCR, lists solely in-frame clones and lacks some. The sample has fewer than 120,000 clones; less than 95% are singletons. This sequence originates from an adult who received the AZD1222 COVID-19 vaccine. The sample consisted of peripheral blood, taken 28 days after the second AZD1222 dose.

The CDR3 DNA reads TGTGCCAGCATGACCGCGGGTGGCTACACCTTC. Translated: CASMTAGGYTF. The chain is built from TRBV6-5 and TRBJ1-2; no reliable D call. Trimming removed 7 bases at V and 7 bases at J, with 10 bases between. The CDR3 extends over 11 amino acids. Germline loops: CDR1 MNHEY, CDR2 SVGAGI.